One sample yielded the 17 T cell receptor beta chains listed below, sequenced in a study of OX40 agonist ivuxolimab in advanced cancers. The method was immunoSEQ multiplex PCR; TCRdb's version includes in-frame clones alone and lacks a portion of them. The data show tens of thousands of clones, with approximately 93% seen just once and around 20% held by the top ten. The sample was CD4+ or CD8+ T cells sorted from blood, taken in a trial of the OX40 agonist ivuxolimab. The receptors shown here come from an adult with an advanced solid tumor such as melanoma, head and neck, liver or kidney cancer.

This clone occurred once. The gene calls are TRBV5-1 and TRBJ2-5; the D gene is possibly TRBD1 (6 bases). Germline CDR1 and CDR2: SGHRS and YFSETQ. V lost 4 bases and J 5 bases, leaving 15 bases between the germline ends. The CDR3 is 14 residues long. This chain's CDR3 is CASSVPQGYETQYF. In DNA form, the CDR3 reads TGCGCCAGCAGCGTCCCACAGGGTTACGAGACCCAGTACTTC. Supplemented by reference TRBV5-1 and TRBJ2-5, the full variable domain reads KAGVTQTPRYLIKTRGQQVTLSCSPISGHRSVSWYQQTPGQGLQFLFEYFSETQRNKGNFPGRFSGRQFSNSRSEMNVSTLELGDSALYLCASSVPQGYETQYFGPGTRLLVL.

This chain links TRBV5-4 with TRBJ2-5; 12 positions match TRBD2. The CDR3 loop spans 19 amino acids. The V and J ends lost 4 bases and 0 bases, in that order; junction bases with no gene match: 13. Germline V gene lookup returns CDR1 SGHNT and CDR2 YYREEE (reference sequence). CDR3 in DNA: TGTGCCAGCAGCAAAACCGGGACTAGCGGGTTACTGTACCAAGAGACCCAGTACTTC. Its translation: CASSKTGTSGLLYQETQYF.

The genes are TRBV5-4 and TRBJ1-1, with D perhaps TRBD1 (6 bases). V dropped 0 bases and J dropped 2 bases, with 14 bases sitting between them. The CDR3 is made up of 16 amino acids. Germline V gene sequence: CDR1 SGHNT, CDR2 YYREEE (reference sequence). This chain's CDR3 is CASSLEGGSRNTEAFF. The CDR3 coding sequence is TGTGCCAGCAGCTTGGAGGGGGGTTCGAGAAACACTGAAGCTTTCTTT.

The J gene is TRBJ2-5, the V gene TRBV19, with TRBD2 as a possible D gene (6 bases). CDR3 length: 14 residues. Per the germline V gene, CDR1 is LNHDA and CDR2 is SQIVND (reference sequence). The V end lost 7 bases, the J end lost 1 base, and 13 bases lay between the germline ends. The CDR3 protein is CASNSGLFQETQYF. The CDR3 nucleotides are TGTGCCAGTAACTCCGGACTATTCCAAGAGACCCAGTACTTC.

Details on this clone: The sample contains more than one DNA sequence encoding this CDR3. This chain uses TRBV4-1 with TRBJ1-5; D is unresolved. The CDR3 has 13 residues. Per germline, CDR1 MGHRA and CDR2 YSYEKL. The germline V and J ends were trimmed by 3 bases and 3 bases, with 6 bases remaining between them. The CDR3: CASSQVANQPQHF. Here the CDR3 DNA reads TGCGCCAGCAGCCAGGTCGCCAATCAGCCCCAGCATTTT.

V usage is TRBV1 and J usage is TRBJ1-4. TRBV1 corresponds to a pseudogene. CDR3 length: 20 residues. CDR3 in DNA: TGCACCAGCAGCCAAGAATGTCATTTACCCCTTGGACGGGTGGATGAAAAACTGTTTTTT. Its translation is CTSSQECHLPLGRVDEKLFF.

This chain links TRBV7-2 with TRBJ1-1, with D unresolved. The CDR3 has 14 amino acids. Germline CDR1 and CDR2: SGHTA and FQGNSA. V was shortened by 5 bases and J by 1 base, with 11 bases between the two germline ends. The chain's CDR3 is CASSRAGSNTEAFF. DNA of the CDR3: TGTGCCAGCAGCCGCGCGGGCTCGAACACTGAAGCTTTCTTT. Using reference TRBV7-2 and TRBJ1-1 for the parts outside the CDR3, the full variable domain is GAGVSQSPSNKVTEKGKDVELRCDPISGHTALYWYRQSLGQGLEFLIYFQGNSAPDKSGLPSDRFSAERTGGSVSTLTIQRTQQEDSAVYLCASSRAGSNTEAFFGQGTRLTVV.

CDR3 nucleotides: TGTGCCAGCAAGAGGCCAGGGGGCGCCGAGACCCAGTACTTC. It translates to CASKRPGGAETQYF. The genes are TRBV6-5 and TRBJ2-5; 8 positions agree with TRBD1. Trimming removed 7 bases from V and 5 bases from J; junction bases left unmatched: 9. CDR1 is MNHEY and CDR2 is SVGAGI in the germline V gene. This CDR3 spans 14 amino acids.

The gene calls are TRBV5-1 and TRBJ2-1, with D maybe TRBD2 (6 bases). Germline V gene sequence: CDR1 SGHRS, CDR2 YFSETQ. The CDR3 has 17 amino acids. With 0 bases removed from V and 3 bases from J, the gap between germline ends came to 16 bases. The chain's CDR3 is CASSLAAAGGVYNEQFF. Written as DNA, the CDR3 is TGCGCCAGCAGCTTGGCCGCTGCCGGCGGGGTCTACAATGAGCAGTTCTTC.

The chain joins TRBV4-3 to TRBJ2-5, with unresolved D. Trimming removed 0 bases at V and 4 bases at J, with 9 bases between. The germline V gene has CDR1 LGHNA and CDR2 YSLEER. This CDR3 contains 14 residues. CDR3 loop: CASSQDPHLETQYF. For the CDR3, the DNA is TGCGCCAGCAGCCAAGATCCTCATTTAGAGACCCAGTACTTC.

The rearrangement joins TRBV5-6 to TRBJ1-2, with 10 bases aligning to TRBD1. V gave up 4 bases and J gave up 3 bases; unmatched junction bases: 15. The length of the CDR3 is 18 residues. CDR1 is SGHDT, CDR2 YYEEEE, per germline. The CDR3 DNA follows: TGTGCCAGCAGCCCGGGGGACAGGGGTGAGGTTTCGGACTATGGCTACACCTTC. Encoded protein: CASSPGDRGEVSDYGYTF.

The chain joins TRBV5-1 to TRBJ2-5; no reliable D call. The length of the CDR3 is 14 residues. Between the trimmed V and J ends, which lost 3 bases and 5 bases, there was a span of 14 bases. Germline CDR1 is SGHRS and CDR2 is YFSETQ. CDR3 in amino acids: CASSSDLGLETQYF. The DNA for the CDR3 is TGCGCCAGCAGCTCGGACCTTGGTTTGGAGACCCAGTACTTC.

The chain employs TRBV4-3 and TRBJ2-7; tentatively, D is TRBD1 or TRBD2 (5 bases each). The germline V gene has CDR1 LGHNA and CDR2 YSLEER. V was trimmed by 0 bases and J by 6 bases, leaving 12 bases between them. This CDR3 has 14 amino acids. The CDR3 DNA reads as TGCGCCAGCAGCCAAGAACCGGGGCCGGGCGAGCAGTACTTC. It translates to CASSQEPGPGEQYF.

The chain recombines TRBV4-1 with TRBJ2-5; tentative D call: TRBD2 (6 bases). The germline V gene has CDR1 MGHRA and CDR2 YSYEKL. The V end lost 1 base, the J end lost 3 bases, and 9 bases lay between the germline ends. The CDR3 spans 14 residues. CDR3 bases: TGCGCCAGCAGCCAAGTCGCGGGGAAAGAGACCCAGTACTTC. This encodes CASSQVAGKETQYF.

This clone was recorded once. The gene calls are TRBV5-1 and TRBJ1-2; D call uncertain. V lost 0 bases and J lost 0, with 9 bases in between. The germline V gene encodes CDR1 SGHRS and CDR2 YFSETQ. CDR3 length: 15 amino acids. Written as DNA, the CDR3 is TGCGCCAGCAGCTTGGGTACGCGTGCTAACTATGGCTACACCTTC. Translating gives CASSLGTRANYGYTF. The full variable domain, rest sourced from reference TRBV5-1 and TRBJ1-2, is KAGVTQTPRYLIKTRGQQVTLSCSPISGHRSVSWYQQTPGQGLQFLFEYFSETQRNKGNFPGRFSGRQFSNSRSEMNVSTLELGDSALYLCASSLGTRANYGYTFGSGTRLTVV.

DNA of the CDR3: TGTGCCAGTAGGTACACCTCTGGGGCCAACGTCCTGACTTTC. Translated: CASRYTSGANVLTF. The chain recombines TRBV19 with TRBJ2-6; D is unclear. Germline V gives CDR1 LNHDA, CDR2 SQIVND (reference sequence). This CDR3 comprises 14 residues. V was trimmed by 6 bases and J by 0 bases, leaving 6 bases between them.

The genes are TRBV11-3 and TRBJ2-7, with a possible D match to TRBD1 (5 bases). The V end lost 1 base, the J end lost 3 bases, and 7 bases lay between the germline ends. Looked up from germline, CDR1 is SGHNT and CDR2 is YENEEA. The CDR3 consists of 13 residues. The CDR3 loop is CASSLAQGYEQYF. CDR3 coding DNA: TGTGCCAGCAGCTTAGCTCAGGGCTACGAGCAGTACTTC.